One sample yielded the 20 T cell receptor beta chains listed below, sequenced in a study of T cells in Graves' hyperthyroidism and ophthalmopathy. Researchers took RNA transcripts and amplified the TCR beta CDR3 regions from them. Primed by the HTBI set, a first-round RT-PCR was run on the TCR CDR3. TCRdb analysed the multiplex PCR reads with MiXCR anew, one entry per CDR3 protein. The sample records about 840,000 distinct CDR3 sequences, 35% to 40% being singletons. The sequencing input was blood. These receptors came from a man in his late teens or twenties with Graves' hyperthyroidism.

The genes are TRBV4-2 and TRBJ1-1; 7 bases fit TRBD1. The CDR3 is made up of 15 amino acids. With 1 base clipped from V and 0 bases from J, the junction kept 2 bases outside the gene matches. CDR1 and CDR2 from the germline V gene are LGHNA and YNFKEQ. Here the CDR3 reads CASSQGTGMNTEAFF. CDR3 coding DNA: TGTGCCAGCAGCCAAGGGACAGGTATGAACACTGAAGCTTTCTTT.

The chain joins TRBV20-1 to TRBJ1-1; no clear D. Germline CDR1 is DFQATT and CDR2 is SNEGSKA (reference sequence). The CDR3 spans 16 residues. Trimming took off 0 bases at V and 1 base at J, with 15 bases between the two ends. The chain's CDR3 is CSAREVVGYRNTEAFF. The CDR3 DNA sequence: TGCAGTGCTAGAGAGGTTGTTGGGTACAGGAACACTGAAGCTTTCTTT.

A few counts support this clonotype. The chain carries TRBV20-1 and TRBJ1-2, with D hard to call. The CDR3 runs 15 residues. Germline assignment: CDR1 DFQATT and CDR2 SNEGSKA (reference sequence). V shed 1 base and J shed 0 bases, with 12 bases lying between them. The CDR3 bases are TGCAGTGCTAGAGTTCCGTATGAGGCTAACTATGGCTACACCTTC. Translating it yields CSARVPYEANYGYTF.

This chain uses TRBV9 with TRBJ2-7, with 12 bases matching TRBD1. Germline V gene sequence: CDR1 SGDLS, CDR2 YYNGEE. The CDR3 spans 16 residues. The junction had 12 bases not matched to a gene; V was cut back by 4 bases and J by 7 bases. The CDR3 DNA follows: TGTGCCAGCAGCCCGCCGGTGGGACAGGGGGCTGGTGAGCAGTACTTC. It yields the protein CASSPPVGQGAGEQYF.

As for this clonotype: A read error may explain this, as a much larger clone is one base away. The chain joins TRBV10-2 to TRBJ2-5; TRBD1 aligns across 11 bases. Germline lookup yields CDR1 WSHSY and CDR2 SAAADI. CDR3 size: 15 residues. This CDR3 reads CASKWTGGFQGTQYF. The CDR3 DNA sequence: TGCGCCAGCAAATGGACAGGGGGCTTCCAAGGGACCCAGTACTTC.

This clonotype has a handful of counts. The rearrangement links TRBV7-9 to TRBJ1-6; no firm D call. The CDR3 runs to 16 residues. Germline CDR1 and CDR2: SEHNR and FQNEAQ (reference sequence). V shed 1 base and J shed 2 bases, with 9 bases lying between them. CDR3 residues: CASSLEEYTYNSPLHF. The DNA for the CDR3 is TGTGCCAGCAGCTTAGAGGAGTACACCTATAATTCACCCCTCCACTTT.

This clonotype was counted at least ten times. CDR3 amino acids: CASSVLQGANEAFF. CDR3 sequence (DNA): TGTGCCAGCAGCGTCTTACAGGGGGCGAACGAAGCTTTCTTT. The V and J genes are TRBV7-9 and TRBJ1-1; 9 positions match TRBD1. The CDR3 is 14 amino acids. Germline CDR1 and CDR2: SEHNR and FQNEAQ (reference sequence). After removal of 5 bases from V and 8 bases from J, the junction contained 9 bases not matched to a gene.

J is TRBJ1-5 and V is TRBV25-1, with D tentatively TRBD1 (5 bases). V lost 8 bases, J lost 6 bases, and 11 bases lay in between. This CDR3 comprises 12 residues. Germline V lookup: CDR1 MGHDK, CDR2 SYGVNS. Here the CDR3 DNA reads TGTGCCAGCGGGGGACGTTCTCAGCCCCAGCATTTT. Its translation is CASGGRSQPQHF.

This clonotype has at least ten counts. The genes are TRBV7-2 and TRBJ2-6, with D tentatively TRBD1 (5 bases). V was cut by 5 bases and J by 0 bases, with 11 bases left in between. Germline V gene sequence: CDR1 SGHTA, CDR2 FQGNSA. There are 16 residues in the CDR3. The CDR3 is CASSEHRSSGANVLTF. The CDR3 DNA reads TGTGCCAGCAGCGAACACAGGAGCTCTGGGGCCAACGTCCTGACTTTC. Filled out from reference TRBV7-2 and TRBJ2-6, the complete variable domain reads GAGVSQSPSNKVTEKGKDVELRCDPISGHTALYWYRQSLGQGLEFLIYFQGNSAPDKSGLPSDRFSAERTGGSVSTLTIQRTQQEDSAVYLCASSEHRSSGANVLTFGAGSRLTVL.

The rearrangement uses TRBV6-5 and TRBJ1-4, with D uncertain. In germline, CDR1 is MNHEY, CDR2 SVGAGI. V was trimmed by 0 bases and J by 6 bases, leaving 11 bases between them. The CDR3 is 15 residues long. In DNA form, the CDR3 reads TGTGCCAGCAGTTACTCGGCCGGGGTAGATGAAAAACTGTTTTTT. It yields the protein CASSYSAGVDEKLFF.

This clonotype occurred a few times. This chain links TRBV20-1 with TRBJ2-5; 9 bases map to TRBD2. J was trimmed by 5 bases and V by 4 bases; bases with no gene match: 8. Germline V CDR1 and CDR2: DFQATT, SNEGSKA (reference sequence). This CDR3 region has 14 residues. The CDR3 coding sequence is TGCAGTGCTAACCGCGGGAGGGCAGGCGAGACCCAGTACTTC. As protein: CSANRGRAGETQYF.

The chain is built from TRBV12-3 or TRBV12-4 and TRBJ2-7, with 13 bases identical to TRBD2. The CDR3 contains 15 residues. J gave up 7 bases and V 3 bases, and 6 bases lay outside the gene matches. CDR3 DNA sequence: TGTGCCAGCAGTTTGGGGACTAGCGGGGTTCAGGAGCAGTACTTC. As protein: CASSLGTSGVQEQYF.

This clonotype has only a few counts. J is TRBJ2-7 and V is TRBV19; 11 bases map to TRBD1. J was trimmed by 4 bases and V by 5 bases; bases with no gene match: 7. CDR1 is LNHDA, CDR2 SQIVND, per germline (reference sequence). This CDR3 region has 15 residues. Here the CDR3 DNA reads TGTGCCAGTAGTGAAACCGGGACAGGGGGGTACGAGCAGTACTTC. Translated, it gives CASSETGTGGYEQYF.

This chain uses TRBV25-1 with TRBJ2-7; 9 bases are shared with TRBD1. V lost 8 bases, J lost 4 bases, and 3 bases stayed unmatched. The CDR3 runs 12 residues. Germline-derived CDR1 and CDR2 are MGHDK and SYGVNS. In nucleotides, the CDR3 is TGTGCCAGCGTGGGGACAGGGTACGAGCAGTACTTC. Its protein product is CASVGTGYEQYF.

There are many counts of this clonotype. The chain uses TRBV2 and TRBJ1-5; no reliable D call. The CDR3 spans 13 residues. V was trimmed by 7 bases and J by 3 bases, leaving 10 bases between them. Germline CDR1 SNHLY, CDR2 FYNNEI. This CDR3 is CASNPSYNQPQHF. The CDR3 nucleotides read TGTGCCAGCAACCCTTCTTACAATCAGCCCCAGCATTTT.

The chain recombines TRBV10-3 with TRBJ1-5, with 8 bases lining up with TRBD1. This CDR3 has 14 residues. In germline, CDR1 is ENHRY, CDR2 SYGVKD. The V gene end was trimmed by 10 bases and the J gene end by 5 bases; junction bases not matched to a gene: 10. In nucleotides, the CDR3 is TGTGCCACCGGGACAGGAGACTATTATCAGCCCCAGCATTTT. It encodes CATGTGDYYQPQHF.

This clonotype was counted a few times. This chain connects TRBV6-4 to TRBJ1-2; TRBD1 might be the D (6 bases). The germline V gene encodes CDR1 MRHNA and CDR2 SNTAGT. The V end was cut by 2 bases, the J end by 8 bases, with 12 bases between. This CDR3 contains 13 residues. The CDR3 DNA is TGTGCCAGCAGTGACGGAGAGGGGGAGGGCTACACCTTC. The encoded protein is CASSDGEGEGYTF.

Turning to this clonotype: A much more abundant neighbour one base away suggests this may be a read error. V and J are TRBV6-5 and TRBJ1-1; 9 nucleotides line up with TRBD1. CDR3 length equals 15 residues. Germline CDR1 MNHEY, CDR2 SVGAGI. CDR3 sequence: CAISYSTGGNTEAFF. The CDR3 nucleotides read TGTGCCATCAGTTACTCGACAGGGGGGAACACTGAAGCTTTCTTT.

This sequence joins TRBV25-1 and TRBJ1-3; possible D gene TRBD1, 5 bases. Trimming took off 10 bases at V and 3 bases at J, with 16 bases between the two ends. Germline V gene lookup returns CDR1 MGHDK and CDR2 SYGVNS. The CDR3 has 14 residues. CDR3 region: CANPWGENGNTIYF. The CDR3 DNA is TGTGCCAACCCCTGGGGGGAGAATGGAAACACCATATATTTT.

The chain uses TRBV20-1 and TRBJ1-1; D gene uncertain. The CDR3 covers 13 residues. The germline CDR1 and CDR2 sequences are DFQATT and SNEGSKA (reference sequence). V lost 6 bases and J lost 5, with 16 bases in between. This CDR3 reads CSARGRPRTEAFF. In nucleotides, the CDR3 is TGCAGTGCGCGGGGTCGGCCAAGAACTGAAGCTTTCTTT.